Below, 18 T cell receptor beta chains from the same sample are listed, as sequenced in a study of a mutant IDH1 vaccine in newly diagnosed glioma. Repertoires were generated with immunoSEQ multiplex PCR, while TCRdb's copy carries only in-frame clones and drops some. The repertoire holds some 87,000 clones, 70% to 90% seen once, with roughly 5.2% in the top ten. No antigen has been assigned to these receptors. Time point: week 47, end of study. Each vaccine dose was 300 ug of mutant IDH1 20-mer peptide, with topical imiquimod. The sample consisted of PBMCs, taken from a glioma patient whose treatment included an IDH1 peptide vaccine. The source is a man aged 35 to 55 with glioma.

This sequence joins TRBV23-1 and TRBJ2-3; D is unresolved. TRBV23-1 is annotated as an ORF whose role is uncertain. CDR3 length: 16 residues. V shed 2 bases and J shed 1 base, with 13 bases lying between them. This chain's CDR3 is CASSQNPTPRTDTQYF. The CDR3, as DNA: TGCGCCAGCAGTCAAAACCCAACCCCCCGCACAGATACGCAGTATTTT.

The chain is built from TRBV7-9 and TRBJ2-7; the D gene is possibly TRBD2 (6 bases). The CDR3 totals 16 residues. Trimming removed 3 bases at V and 4 bases at J, with 19 bases between. CDR1 and CDR2 (germline): SEHNR, FQNEAQ (reference sequence). In DNA form, the CDR3 reads TGTGCCAGCAGCTTGGTGATGGGCGGAGGGGCATACGAGCAGTACTTC. Its translation: CASSLVMGGGAYEQYF.

The chain is built from TRBV18 and TRBJ2-6; D is unresolved. V shed 4 bases and J shed 0 bases, with 4 bases lying between them. CDR3 size: 14 residues. CDR1 KGHSH and CDR2 LQKENI come from the germline V gene. CDR3 protein: CASSQNSGANVLTF. CDR3 DNA: TGTGCCAGCTCACAGAACTCTGGGGCCAACGTCCTGACTTTC.

There are a few counts of this clone. The V gene is TRBV19, the J gene TRBJ1-3; 8 bases line up with TRBD1. This CDR3 spans 15 amino acids. J was trimmed by 3 bases and V by 8 bases; bases with no gene match: 9. Germline CDR1 LNHDA, CDR2 SQIVND (reference sequence). CDR3 coding DNA: TGTGCCAGTTCCCTCGACAGGGGAATTGGAAACACCATATATTTT. Translation: CASSLDRGIGNTIYF.

The chain employs TRBV18 and TRBJ2-4; D perhaps matches TRBD1 (6 bases). This CDR3 has 18 amino acids. Germline V gives CDR1 KGHSH, CDR2 LQKENI. Trimming took off 2 bases at V and 1 base at J, with 18 bases between the two ends. In DNA form, the CDR3 reads TGTGCCAGCTCACCAATTCCAGGGGTGGATGTGGCCAAAAACATTCAGTACTTC. It encodes CASSPIPGVDVAKNIQYF.

The chain combines TRBV30 with TRBJ2-7, with TRBD1 matching 8 bases. This CDR3 has 15 residues. The V gene's germline CDR1 is GTSNPN and CDR2 SVGIG (reference sequence). After removal of 4 bases from V and 2 bases from J, the junction contained 10 bases not matched to a gene. DNA for the CDR3: TGTGCCTGGAAGTCCGGGGACAGGATCCCCTACGAGCAGTACTTC. Its translation: CAWKSGDRIPYEQYF.

The CDR3 region has the DNA TGTGCCAGCAGTGGACAGGCTAACACCGGGGAGCTGTTTTTT. Translation gives CASSGQANTGELFF. This chain joins TRBV6-1 and TRBJ2-2, with D possibly TRBD1 on 6 matching bases. This CDR3 is built from 14 residues. V was shortened by 4 bases and J by 2 bases, with 8 bases between the two germline ends. CDR1 is MNHNS, CDR2 SASEGT, per germline.

The rearrangement joins TRBV28 to TRBJ1-2; TRBD1 aligns across 8 bases. Germline V CDR1 and CDR2: MDHEN, SYDVKM. The CDR3 is 15 residues long. V shed 6 bases, J shed 5 bases, and the junction held 11 bases outside the gene matches. CDR3 region: CASSSGQGAVYGYTF. For the CDR3, the DNA is TGTGCCAGCAGCTCCGGACAGGGTGCAGTATATGGCTACACCTTC.

This clone was observed a few times. CDR3 sequence reads: CASRSQGVHEQYF. Written as DNA, the CDR3 is TGCGCCAGCAGGTCACAGGGGGTCCACGAGCAGTACTTC. V usage is TRBV10-1 and J usage is TRBJ2-7, with 8 positions matching TRBD1. V lost 6 bases, J lost 5 bases, and 6 bases stayed unmatched. CDR1 is WNHNN, CDR2 SYGVQD, per germline (reference sequence). The CDR3 totals 13 residues.

This clone was seen a single time. The chain has TRBV18 and TRBJ1-1; 7 nucleotides match TRBD1. This CDR3 has 14 amino acids. Trimming removed 4 bases from V and 0 bases from J; junction bases left unmatched: 2. In germline, CDR1 is KGHSH, CDR2 LQKENI. The CDR3 sequence: CASSQDRMNTEAFF. The CDR3 DNA reads TGTGCCAGCTCACAGGACAGGATGAACACTGAAGCTTTCTTT.

The J gene is TRBJ2-5, the V gene TRBV7-2; D ambiguous. V lost 1 base, J lost 5 bases, and 11 bases lay in between. Germline V gene lookup returns CDR1 SGHTA and CDR2 FQGNSA. The CDR3 loop spans 14 amino acids. The CDR3 protein is CASSLEVGGETQYF. In DNA, the CDR3 is TGTGCCAGCAGCTTAGAGGTCGGTGGGGAGACCCAGTACTTC.

This clone was detected only a few times. V and J are TRBV2 and TRBJ1-5, with 7 bases that match TRBD1. The CDR3 extends over 14 amino acids. In germline, CDR1 is SNHLY, CDR2 FYNNEI. The junction had 2 bases not matched to a gene; V was cut back by 2 bases and J by 4 bases. The CDR3 coding sequence is TGTGCCAGCAGTGAAAACAGGGGTAATCAGCCCCAGCATTTT. It yields the protein CASSENRGNQPQHF.

This clone is a singleton in its sample. This chain uses TRBV7-8 with TRBJ1-4; 8 bases are a match to TRBD1. The germline gives CDR1 SGHVS, CDR2 FQNEAQ. The V segment lost 6 bases and the J segment 0 bases; nucleotides outside the gene matches: 12. CDR3 size: 18 residues. The CDR3 here is CASREGTGGLSTNEKLFF. The CDR3 DNA reads TGTGCCAGCAGGGAAGGGACAGGCGGATTATCAACTAATGAAAAACTGTTTTTT.

The rearrangement joins TRBV28 to TRBJ1-1; D perhaps matches TRBD1 (5 bases). With 0 bases removed from V and 4 bases from J, the gap between germline ends came to 6 bases. CDR3 size: 13 residues. Germline values: CDR1 MDHEN, CDR2 SYDVKM. Written as DNA, the CDR3 is TGTGCCAGCAGTTTATGGGGGGGCACTGAAGCTTTCTTT. This translates into CASSLWGGTEAFF.

The chain links TRBV7-3 to TRBJ2-1, with D possibly being TRBD1 (5 bases). The V and J ends lost 4 bases and 9 bases respectively, with 10 bases between them. Germline CDR1 reads SGHTA; CDR2 reads FQGTGA. The CDR3 extends over 12 amino acids. The CDR3 nucleotides are TGTGCCAGCAGCTCCCAGGGTGTTGAGCAGTTCTTC. Amino acid sequence: CASSSQGVEQFF.

This chain joins TRBV6-5 and TRBJ2-3; 9 positions agree with TRBD2. Germline lookup yields CDR1 MNHEY and CDR2 SVGAGI. The V and J ends lost 5 bases and 6 bases, in that order; junction bases with no gene match: 6. This CDR3 has 14 amino acids. CDR3 in amino acids: CASSTGLAFDTQYF. CDR3 coding DNA: TGTGCCAGCAGTACCGGACTAGCGTTCGATACGCAGTATTTT.

This clone was recorded once. The chain combines TRBV5-4 with TRBJ2-1; D possibly matches TRBD1 or TRBD2 (5 bases each). Trimming cost V 5 bases and J 9 bases, with 18 bases left between them. The CDR3 sequence is 14 residues long. Germline V gives CDR1 SGHNT, CDR2 YYREEE (reference sequence). The CDR3 nucleotides read TGTGCCAGCAGTCGTAGGGACGGATGGTTTGAGCAGTTCTTC. This gives the protein CASSRRDGWFEQFF.

The chain joins TRBV5-6 to TRBJ2-7, with D perhaps being TRBD1 or TRBD2 (6 bases each). This CDR3 is 15 amino acids long. V lost 0 bases and J 5 bases, leaving 15 bases between the germline ends. CDR1 and CDR2 (germline): SGHDT, YYEEEE. For the CDR3, the DNA is TGTGCCAGCAGCTTGGACGGGGGCGCGAACCACGAGCAGTACTTC. Protein product: CASSLDGGANHEQYF.